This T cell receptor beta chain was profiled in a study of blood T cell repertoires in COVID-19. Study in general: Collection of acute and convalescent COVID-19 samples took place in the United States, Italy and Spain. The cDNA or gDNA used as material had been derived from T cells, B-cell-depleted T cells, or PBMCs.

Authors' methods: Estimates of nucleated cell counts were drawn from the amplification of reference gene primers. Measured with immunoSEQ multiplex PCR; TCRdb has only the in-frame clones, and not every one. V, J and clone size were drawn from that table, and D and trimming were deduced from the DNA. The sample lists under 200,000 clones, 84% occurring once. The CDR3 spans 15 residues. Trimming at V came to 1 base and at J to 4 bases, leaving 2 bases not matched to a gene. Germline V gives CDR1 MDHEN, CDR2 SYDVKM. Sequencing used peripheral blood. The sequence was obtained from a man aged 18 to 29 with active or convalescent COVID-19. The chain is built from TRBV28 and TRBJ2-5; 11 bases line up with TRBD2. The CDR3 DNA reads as TGTGCCAGCAGTTTATTAGCGGGAGGGAGAGAGACCCAGTACTTC. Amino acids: CASSLLAGGRETQYF.